A single sample is the source of the 20 T cell receptor beta chains below, sequenced in a study of blood T cells in healthy people across ages. A second PCR of roughly 7 to 11 cycles used a sample-barcoded 5' primer and a J-beta primer mix. TCRdb fed the 5' RACE reads into MiXCR, producing one record per CDR3 protein. The table records 1.5 million to 2 million distinct CDR3 sequences, about 49% of them present only once. The sequenced sample was blood. These receptors came from a woman between 40 and 50 years old in good health.

This clonotype was seen repeatedly, ten times or more. The gene calls are TRBV20-1 and TRBJ2-5; D gene uncertain. Germline V gene lookup returns CDR1 DFQATT and CDR2 SNEGSKA (reference sequence). The CDR3 is 12 amino acids. CDR3 protein: CSASGRQETQYF. The CDR3 DNA is TGCAGCGCCAGTGGGCGTCAAGAGACCCAGTACTTC.

The chain employs TRBV6-2 or TRBV6-3 and TRBJ2-3; D unresolved. Trimming shortened V by 4 bases and J by 2 bases, and 10 bases separated the two germline ends. From germline, CDR1 is MNHEY and CDR2 SVGEGT. The CDR3 is 14 amino acids. The CDR3 here is CASSSDDLTDTQYF. The CDR3 nucleotides read TGTGCCAGCAGTTCCGATGACCTCACAGATACGCAGTATTTT.

The chain recombines TRBV4-1 with TRBJ2-3; weak D call: TRBD1 (6 bases). Per germline, CDR1 MGHRA and CDR2 YSYEKL. The CDR3 covers 15 residues. V was pared by 2 bases and J by 4 bases, with 13 bases between. The CDR3 DNA reads TGCGCCAGCAGCCAAAAGGAAGGGGGTCCAGATACGCAGTATTTT. This codes for CASSQKEGGPDTQYF.

At least ten counts were recorded for this clonotype. CDR3 sequence reads: CASSSYGYEQYF. The DNA for the CDR3 is TGTGCCAGCAGTTCTTACGGATACGAGCAGTACTTC. This rearrangement joins TRBV7-2 to TRBJ2-5, with unresolved D. The DNA end is more similar to TRBJ2-7, so the J call may be wrong. Germline V gene data show CDR1 as SGHTA and CDR2 as FQGNSA. This CDR3 is 12 amino acids long.

This chain joins TRBV29-1 and TRBJ2-1, with a tentative D call TRBD1 (5 bases). This CDR3 contains 12 residues. V dropped 6 bases and J dropped 5 bases, with 11 bases sitting between them. Germline lookup yields CDR1 SQVTM and CDR2 ANQGSEA. The CDR3 region has the DNA TGCAGCGTCGACAGATATAACAATGAGCAGTTCTTC. Amino acid sequence: CSVDRYNNEQFF.

The rearrangement joins TRBV6-5 to TRBJ2-7; D may be TRBD1 (5 bases). The CDR3 loop spans 14 amino acids. Trimming stripped 4 bases from V and 4 bases from J, with 14 bases between. Germline lookup yields CDR1 MNHEY and CDR2 SVGAGI. CDR3 DNA: TGTGCCAGCAGTTTAAACAGGTTTACGTACGAGCAGTACTTC. Translating it yields CASSLNRFTYEQYF.

The V and J genes are TRBV20-1 and TRBJ2-4; D may be TRBD1 or TRBD2 (5 bases each). V lost 3 bases and J 9 bases, leaving 15 bases between the germline ends. This CDR3 has 13 amino acids. Germline V lookup: CDR1 DFQATT, CDR2 SNEGSKA (reference sequence). The CDR3 region has the DNA TGCAGTGCTAGCGGCGCAGGGACGTGCATTCAGTACTTC. Translated, it gives CSASGAGTCIQYF.

The rearrangement uses TRBV20-1 and TRBJ2-7; 10 bases match TRBD2. After removal of 0 bases from V and 2 bases from J, the junction contained 4 bases not matched to a gene. Germline V gene sequence: CDR1 DFQATT, CDR2 SNEGSKA (reference sequence). The CDR3 runs to 15 residues. The DNA of the CDR3 is TGCAGTGCTAGAGACCCACTAGCGGGGCCCTACGAGCAGTACTTC. The encoded protein is CSARDPLAGPYEQYF.

This clonotype was seen a few times. The V and J genes are TRBV7-2 and TRBJ1-5; 7 bases align to TRBD1. This CDR3 has 16 residues. The trim removed 5 bases at V and 3 bases at J, leaving 10 bases unmatched. Per germline, CDR1 SGHTA and CDR2 FQGNSA. CDR3 in amino acids: CASSPGQSRNNQPQHF. As DNA, the CDR3 is TGTGCCAGCAGCCCGGGACAGTCCCGAAACAATCAGCCCCAGCATTTT.

This rearrangement joins TRBV27 to TRBJ2-3; possible D gene TRBD1, 6 bases. This CDR3 contains 14 residues. The germline V gene encodes CDR1 MNHEY and CDR2 SMNVEV (reference sequence). Trimming shortened V by 7 bases and J by 1 base, and 12 bases separated the two germline ends. DNA for the CDR3: TGTGCCAGCACGAAGACAGGACGCACAGATACGCAGTATTTT. Translated: CASTKTGRTDTQYF.

The chain links TRBV5-4 to TRBJ2-2; unclear D gene. V was trimmed by 5 bases and J by 6 bases, leaving 8 bases between them. CDR1 is SGHNT, CDR2 YYREEE, per germline (reference sequence). The CDR3 is 12 amino acids. This chain's CDR3 is CASRGNAGELFF. CDR3 bases: TGTGCCAGCAGGGGTAACGCCGGGGAGCTGTTTTTT.

Worth noting for this clonotype: The final CDR3 position lacks the conserved phenylalanine or tryptophan, pointing to a likely read error. The chain couples TRBV11-2 to TRBJ2-3, with 7 bases aligning to TRBD2. The V gene end was trimmed by 0 bases and the J gene end by 1 base; junction bases not matched to a gene: 1. Germline V lookup: CDR1 SGHAT, CDR2 FQNNGV. The CDR3 consists of 15 residues. The CDR3 DNA is TGTGCCAGCAGCTTAGAGGGAGGGGGCACAGATACGCAGTATGTT. Its translation is CASSLEGGGTDTQYV.

The rearrangement joins TRBV20-1 to TRBJ2-1; a weak D match, TRBD1 (5 bases). V was shortened by 5 bases and J by 4 bases, with 18 bases between the two germline ends. Germline-derived CDR1 and CDR2 are DFQATT and SNEGSKA (reference sequence). The length of the CDR3 is 15 residues. The CDR3 is CSAHDARDQYNEQFF. DNA of the CDR3: TGCAGTGCTCATGACGCCAGGGATCAATACAATGAGCAGTTCTTC.

CDR3 nucleotide sequence: TGTGCCAGCAGTCTCGAGGCCCTCATCGGGGGCGCGGAGACCCAGTACTTC. Its protein is CASSLEALIGGAETQYF. This chain uses TRBV6-5 with TRBJ2-5; D is possibly TRBD1 or TRBD2 (6 bases each). The V and J ends lost 5 bases and 5 bases respectively, with 24 bases between them. The CDR3 has 17 residues. Germline V gene sequence: CDR1 MNHEY, CDR2 SVGAGI.

The chain joins TRBV5-1 to TRBJ2-4; D may be TRBD2 (6 bases). The germline CDR1 and CDR2 sequences are SGHRS and YFSETQ. The CDR3 length is 16 residues. Trimming took off 0 bases at V and 13 bases at J, with 23 bases between the two ends. CDR3 sequence reads: CASSLVLQRTTGEQYF. The CDR3 DNA sequence: TGCGCCAGCAGCTTGGTCCTACAGCGAACGACGGGGGAGCAGTACTTC.

The chain recombines TRBV24-1 with TRBJ2-6, with a tentative D call TRBD1 (5 bases). The V end lost 2 bases, the J end lost 0 bases, and 10 bases lay between the germline ends. Looked up from germline, CDR1 is KGHDR and CDR2 is SFDVKD. This CDR3 is built from 17 residues. The CDR3 DNA follows: TGTGCCACCAGTGATTACCGCGACAGCTCTGGGGCCAACGTCCTGACTTTC. Protein sequence: CATSDYRDSSGANVLTF.

The DNA of the CDR3 is TGCAGTGCTAGAGTGAATGGAGGAAAATCCTACAATGAGCAGTTCTTC. Protein sequence: CSARVNGGKSYNEQFF. The chain is built from TRBV20-1 and TRBJ2-1, with D possibly TRBD2 on 5 matching bases. The CDR3 loop spans 16 amino acids. Germline lookup yields CDR1 DFQATT and CDR2 SNEGSKA (reference sequence). V was trimmed by 1 base and J by 1 base, leaving 14 bases between them.

The V and J genes are TRBV5-1 and TRBJ2-1; a weak D match, TRBD2 (5 bases). The CDR3 runs to 15 residues. Trimming removed 5 bases from V and 0 bases from J, with 12 bases in between. Germline values: CDR1 SGHRS, CDR2 YFSETQ. CDR3 amino acids: CASSWIAPSYNEQFF. The DNA of the CDR3 is TGCGCCAGCAGTTGGATAGCGCCCTCCTACAATGAGCAGTTCTTC.

This chain joins TRBV6-2 or TRBV6-3 and TRBJ2-2, with D possibly matching TRBD2 (6 bases). V lost 3 bases to trimming and J lost 3 bases, with 11 bases between them. This CDR3 region has 15 residues. Germline loops: CDR1 MNHEY, CDR2 SVGEGT. The DNA of the CDR3 is TGTGCCAGCAGTTATCTTAGCGGAGACACCGGGGAGCTGTTTTTT. This sequence encodes CASSYLSGDTGELFF.

The chain recombines TRBV21-1 with TRBJ2-5; the table assigns TRBD1, which was not confirmed against the DNA. TRBV21-1 is designated a pseudogene. This CDR3 is built from 12 residues. In DNA form, the CDR3 reads TGTGCCAGCAGCACGGGGGGGACATTGGAGTACTTC. Amino acids: CASSTGGTLEYF.